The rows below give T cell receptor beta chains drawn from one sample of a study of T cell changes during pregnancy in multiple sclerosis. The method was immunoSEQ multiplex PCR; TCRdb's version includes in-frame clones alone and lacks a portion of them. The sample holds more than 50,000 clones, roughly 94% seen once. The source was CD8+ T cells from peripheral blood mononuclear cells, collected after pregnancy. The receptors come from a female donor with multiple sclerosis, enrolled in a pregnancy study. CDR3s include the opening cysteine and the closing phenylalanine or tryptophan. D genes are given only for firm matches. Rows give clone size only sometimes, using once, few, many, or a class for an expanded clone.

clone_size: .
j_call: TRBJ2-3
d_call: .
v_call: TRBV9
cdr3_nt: TGTGCCAGCAGCGTAGCTGGGGGGTCTAGAGATACGCAGTATTTT
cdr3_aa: CASSVAGGSRDTQYF

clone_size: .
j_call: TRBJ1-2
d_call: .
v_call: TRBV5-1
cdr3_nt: TGCGCCAGCAGCTTGGTGGGGGGATTCTATGGCTACACCTTC
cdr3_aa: CASSLVGGFYGYTF

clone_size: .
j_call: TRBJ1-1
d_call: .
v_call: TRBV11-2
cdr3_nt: TGTGCCAGCAGCTTATCATCAGGCAGGGCCTTGCAGAAGTTTGCTGAAGCTTTCTTT
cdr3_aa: CASSLSSGRALQKFAEAFF

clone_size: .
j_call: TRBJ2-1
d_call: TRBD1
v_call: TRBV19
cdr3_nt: TGTGCCAGTACCCTACAGGGGGCGGTCTACAATGAGCAGTTCTTC
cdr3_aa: CASTLQGAVYNEQFF

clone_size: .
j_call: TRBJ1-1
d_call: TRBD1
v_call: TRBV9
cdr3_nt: TGTGCCAGCAGCGTAACAGGGGCTGGTGAAGCTTTCTTT
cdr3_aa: CASSVTGAGEAFF

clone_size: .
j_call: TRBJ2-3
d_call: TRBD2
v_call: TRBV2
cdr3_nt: TGTGCCAGCAGTGAGCCGATAGCGGGAGGGACTGATACGCAGTATTTT
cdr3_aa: CASSEPIAGGTDTQYF

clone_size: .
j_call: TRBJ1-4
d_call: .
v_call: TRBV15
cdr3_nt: TGTGCCACCGGCTTAAAGGACAGAAAACTGTTTTTT
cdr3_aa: CATGLKDRKLFF

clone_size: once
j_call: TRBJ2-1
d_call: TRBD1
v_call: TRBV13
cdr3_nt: TGTGCCAGCAGCTTAGTAGCTGGGACAGGGTCAGGGACCCAGCAGTTCTTC
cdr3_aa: CASSLVAGTGSGTQQFF

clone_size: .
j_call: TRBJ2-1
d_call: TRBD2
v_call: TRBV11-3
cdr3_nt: TGTGCCAGCAGCTTACCCCCCGGGACTAGCGGGAAGGAGATCGATGAGCAGTTCTTC
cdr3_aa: CASSLPPGTSGKEIDEQFF

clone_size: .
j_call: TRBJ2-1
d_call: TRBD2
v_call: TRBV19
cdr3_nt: TGTGCCAGCGCCTTACTAGCGGATGAGCAGTTCTTC
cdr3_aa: CASALLADEQFF

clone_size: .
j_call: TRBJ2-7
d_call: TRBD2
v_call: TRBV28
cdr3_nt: TGTGCCAGCAGTAGCGGGAGGGACTACGAGCAGTACTTC
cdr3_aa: CASSSGRDYEQYF

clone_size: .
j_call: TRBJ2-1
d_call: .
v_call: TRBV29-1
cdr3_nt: TGCAGCGTAGGGGGCTACAATGAGCAGTTCTTC
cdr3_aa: CSVGGYNEQFF

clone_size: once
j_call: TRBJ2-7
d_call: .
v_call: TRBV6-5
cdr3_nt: TGTGCCAGCAGTTACAATTCTAGGGGCTACGAGCAGTACTTC
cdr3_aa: CASSYNSRGYEQYF

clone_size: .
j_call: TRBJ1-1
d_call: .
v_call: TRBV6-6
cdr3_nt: TGTGCCAGCAGTTACTTGGGGGGAGGTGAAGCTTTCTTT
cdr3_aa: CASSYLGGGEAFF

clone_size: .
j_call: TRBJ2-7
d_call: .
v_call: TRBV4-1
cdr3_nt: TGCGCCAGCAGCCAAGGGAGTGGGGAGCAGTACTTC
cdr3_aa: CASSQGSGEQYF

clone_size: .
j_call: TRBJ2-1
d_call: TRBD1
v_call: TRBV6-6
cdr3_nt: TGTGCCAGCGCATCCCCCGGACCAGGGGGCAATGAGCAGTTCTTC
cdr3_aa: CASASPGPGGNEQFF

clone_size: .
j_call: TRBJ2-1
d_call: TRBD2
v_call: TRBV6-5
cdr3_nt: TGTGCCAGCAGTCCTCTAGCGGGAGAGGTTGAGCAGTTCTTC
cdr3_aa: CASSPLAGEVEQFF

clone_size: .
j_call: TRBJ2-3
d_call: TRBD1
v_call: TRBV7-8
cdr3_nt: TGTGCCAGCAGCCGACGCCGGGACAGGGGGCTTGGCACAGATACGCAGTATTTT
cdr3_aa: CASSRRRDRGLGTDTQYF

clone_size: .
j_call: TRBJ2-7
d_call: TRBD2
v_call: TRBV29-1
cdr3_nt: TGCAGCGTAGAGGGAGGGGAAGCCTACGAGCAGTACTTC
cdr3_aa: CSVEGGEAYEQYF

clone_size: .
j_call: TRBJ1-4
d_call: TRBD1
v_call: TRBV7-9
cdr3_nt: TGTGCCAGCCGGGATGACAGGGGAGGACTGTTTTTT
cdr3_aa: CASRDDRGGLFF

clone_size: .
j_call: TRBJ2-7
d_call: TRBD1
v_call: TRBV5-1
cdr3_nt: TGCGCCAGCAGCACCAGATACTCTTACAGGGGGGACAACGAGCAGTACTTC
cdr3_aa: CASSTRYSYRGDNEQYF

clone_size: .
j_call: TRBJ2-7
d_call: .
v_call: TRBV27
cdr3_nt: TGTGCCAGCAGTTCGCAGGGCTCCTACGAGCAGTACTTC
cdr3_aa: CASSSQGSYEQYF

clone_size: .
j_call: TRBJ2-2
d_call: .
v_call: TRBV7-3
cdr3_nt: TGTGCCAGCAGCTTAACCGGGGGTTATAACGGGGAGCTGTTTTTT
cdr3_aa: CASSLTGGYNGELFF

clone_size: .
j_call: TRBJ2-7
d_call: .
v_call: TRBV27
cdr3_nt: TGTGCCAGCAGTTCCTCCTACGAGCAGTACTTC
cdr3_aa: CASSSSYEQYF

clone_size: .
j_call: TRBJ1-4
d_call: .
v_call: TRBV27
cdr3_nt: TGTGCCAGCAGTTTATCGGGAGGGATAACTAATGAAAAACTGTTTTTT
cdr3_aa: CASSLSGGITNEKLFF

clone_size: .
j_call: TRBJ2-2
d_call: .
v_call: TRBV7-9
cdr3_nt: TGTGCCAGCAGCTTAGCGCTGATGACTAGTGGCACCGGGGAGCTGTTTTTT
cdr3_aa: CASSLALMTSGTGELFF

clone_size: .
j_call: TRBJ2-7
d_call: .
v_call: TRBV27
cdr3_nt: TGTGCCAGCAGCCTCCGCGGCGCGGGTAACCCCTACGAGCAGTACTTC
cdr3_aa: CASSLRGAGNPYEQYF

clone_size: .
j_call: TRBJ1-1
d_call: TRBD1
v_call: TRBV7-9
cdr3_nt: TGTGCCAGCAGCTCCACAGGGGATGAGCTGAACACTGAAGCTTTCTTT
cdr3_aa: CASSSTGDELNTEAFF

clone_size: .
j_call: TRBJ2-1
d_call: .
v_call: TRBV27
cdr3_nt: TGTGCCAGCAGTTCCCCGGACAGAGGAGCCGCCCTACAGTTCTTC
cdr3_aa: CASSSPDRGAALQFF

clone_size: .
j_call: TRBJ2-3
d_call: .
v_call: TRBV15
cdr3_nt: TGTGCCACCAGCGAAACAGCGGCTAGCACAGATACGCAGTATTTT
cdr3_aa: CATSETAASTDTQYF

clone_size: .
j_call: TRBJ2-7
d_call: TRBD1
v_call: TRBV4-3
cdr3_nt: TGCGCCAGCAGCCCGGGACAGTCCTACGAGCAGTACTTC
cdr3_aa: CASSPGQSYEQYF

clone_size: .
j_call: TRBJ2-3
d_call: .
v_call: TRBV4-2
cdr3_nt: TGTGCCAGCAGCCAAGTGGGGCGGACAGATACGCAGTATTTT
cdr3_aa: CASSQVGRTDTQYF

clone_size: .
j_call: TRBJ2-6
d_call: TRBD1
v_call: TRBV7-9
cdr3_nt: TGTGCCAGCAGCTCCACACCGGGACAGGGCCGCTCTGGGGCCAACGTCCTGACTTTC
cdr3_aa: CASSSTPGQGRSGANVLTF

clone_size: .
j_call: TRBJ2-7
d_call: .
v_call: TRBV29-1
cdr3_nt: TGCAGCGTTGGACTGACCTACGAGCAGTACTTC
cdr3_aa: CSVGLTYEQYF

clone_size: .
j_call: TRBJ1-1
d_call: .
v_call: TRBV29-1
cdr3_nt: TGCAGCGTTTCGGACACAAACACTGAAGCTTTCTTT
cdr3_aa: CSVSDTNTEAFF

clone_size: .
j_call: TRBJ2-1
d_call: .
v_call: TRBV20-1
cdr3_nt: TGCAGTGCTAAGCCAGGGAATGAGCAGTTCTTC
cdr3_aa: CSAKPGNEQFF

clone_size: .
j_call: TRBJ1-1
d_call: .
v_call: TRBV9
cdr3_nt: TGTGCCAGCAGCGTAGGAGGGGGGGCCACTGAAGCTTTCTTT
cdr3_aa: CASSVGGGATEAFF

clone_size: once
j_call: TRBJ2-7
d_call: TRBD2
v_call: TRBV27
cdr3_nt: TGTGCCAGCAGTTCGCCCGGACTAGCGGGTACCTACGAGCAGTACTTC
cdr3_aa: CASSSPGLAGTYEQYF